Following are 23 T cell receptor beta chains from one sample sequenced in a study of T cell changes during pregnancy in multiple sclerosis. Generated by immunoSEQ multiplex PCR, the TCRdb table keeps only in-frame clones and is missing some. This sample carries about 100,000 clones, roughly 92% of them seen once, and the ten largest clones take 1% to 1.5%. The sequencing used peripheral blood, collected in the second trimester of pregnancy. Source of these receptors: a female donor with multiple sclerosis, enrolled in a pregnancy study.

V is TRBV9 and J is TRBJ2-1; TRBD2 aligns across 14 bases. This CDR3 spans 15 amino acids. The germline V gene encodes CDR1 SGDLS and CDR2 YYNGEE. Trimming at V came to 2 bases and at J to 8 bases, leaving 3 bases not matched to a gene. CDR3 DNA sequence: TGTGCCAGCAGCGTGACTAGCGGGGGGGGCGATGAGCAGTTCTTC. Its translation: CASSVTSGGGDEQFF.

The gene calls are TRBV19 and TRBJ1-2, with D maybe TRBD1 (6 bases). V was cut by 1 base and J by 4 bases, with 19 bases left in between. This CDR3 has 17 residues. Germline V gene data show CDR1 as LNHDA and CDR2 as SQIVND (reference sequence). The CDR3 sequence: CASSIVIPTDSSYGYTF. CDR3 nucleotide sequence: TGTGCCAGTAGTATAGTTATACCTACGGACAGTTCCTATGGCTACACCTTC.

The gene calls are TRBV11-2 and TRBJ2-1; the D gene is possibly TRBD2 (5 bases). CDR1 is SGHAT, CDR2 FQNNGV, per germline. The CDR3 consists of 10 residues. V lost 6 bases, J lost 8 bases, and 5 bases lay in between. The CDR3 sequence is CASRGDEQFF. CDR3 bases: TGTGCCAGCAGGGGAGATGAGCAGTTCTTC.

V and J are TRBV5-4 and TRBJ1-1; weak D call: TRBD1 (5 bases). This CDR3 contains 16 residues. The germline CDR1 and CDR2 sequences are SGHNT and YYREEE (reference sequence). The germline V and J ends were trimmed by 4 bases and 1 base, with 17 bases remaining between them. The CDR3 bases are TGTGCCAGCAGCCCACCTCCAGGGTGGGAGAACACTGAAGCTTTCTTT. Amino acids: CASSPPPGWENTEAFF.

This chain uses TRBV6-5 with TRBJ2-7; 10 nucleotides agree with TRBD1. In germline, CDR1 is MNHEY, CDR2 SVGAGI. V lost 3 bases and J lost 2; bases outside the gene matches: 4. The CDR3 extends over 15 amino acids. The CDR3, as DNA: TGTGCCAGCAGTTATTCGGACAGGGGGGCCTACGAGCAGTACTTC. It specifies CASSYSDRGAYEQYF.

The genes are TRBV27 and TRBJ1-2, with 9 bases aligning to TRBD1. The germline CDR1 and CDR2 sequences are MNHEY and SMNVEV (reference sequence). V was pared by 5 bases and J by 4 bases, with 5 bases of the junction left unmatched. There are 14 residues in the CDR3. CDR3 in DNA: TGTGCCAGCAGTGCAGGGGGACAGGGCTATGGCTACACCTTC. As protein: CASSAGGQGYGYTF.

The gene calls are TRBV10-3 and TRBJ1-2; D perhaps matches TRBD1 (6 bases). CDR1 ENHRY and CDR2 SYGVKD come from the germline V gene. The CDR3 has 14 residues. V was cut by 0 bases and J by 5 bases, with 10 bases left in between. CDR3 coding DNA: TGTGCCATCAGTGAGTCGCCAGGGGATTATGGCTACACCTTC. The encoded protein is CAISESPGDYGYTF.

The rearrangement uses TRBV6-1 and TRBJ1-2; a possible D gene is TRBD1 (5 bases). Germline V gene data show CDR1 as MNHNS and CDR2 as SASEGT. The CDR3 loop spans 15 amino acids. The germline V and J ends were trimmed by 7 bases and 2 bases, with 17 bases remaining between them. The CDR3 here is CASNGGQGDNYGYTF. The CDR3 DNA reads as TGTGCCAGCAATGGAGGGCAGGGAGACAACTATGGCTACACCTTC.

The genes are TRBV2 and TRBJ1-5, with a tentative D call TRBD1 (6 bases). The CDR3 length is 13 residues. Germline CDR1 and CDR2: SNHLY and FYNNEI. V gave up 6 bases and J gave up 4 bases, with 10 bases separating them. Here the CDR3 reads CASRPDRNQPQHF. The CDR3 coding sequence is TGTGCCAGCAGGCCCGACAGGAATCAGCCCCAGCATTTT.

The chain carries TRBV6-5 and TRBJ1-5; tentative D call: TRBD1 (6 bases). Germline lookup yields CDR1 MNHEY and CDR2 SVGAGI. CDR3 size: 13 residues. V shed 6 bases and J shed 6 bases, with 12 bases lying between them. The CDR3 DNA follows: TGTGCCAGCAGACGACAGGTGGGTCAGCCCCAGCATTTT. Translated, it gives CASRRQVGQPQHF.

The J gene is TRBJ1-1, the V gene TRBV27; the D gene is possibly TRBD1 (6 bases). Trimming left V 2 bases short and J 4 bases short, with 11 bases between. Looked up from germline, CDR1 is MNHEY and CDR2 is SMNVEV (reference sequence). The CDR3 has 14 amino acids. The CDR3 region is CASSLGTFGTEAFF. In nucleotides, the CDR3 is TGTGCCAGCAGTTTAGGGACATTCGGCACTGAAGCTTTCTTT.

The chain carries TRBV5-4 and TRBJ2-3; unclear D gene. This CDR3 spans 13 amino acids. Germline CDR1 and CDR2: SGHNT and YYREEE (reference sequence). Trimming shortened V by 4 bases and J by 0 bases, and 6 bases separated the two germline ends. DNA of the CDR3: TGTGCCAGCAGCCAGTCTAGCACAGATACGCAGTATTTT. As protein: CASSQSSTDTQYF.

The rearrangement links TRBV10-3 to TRBJ2-1; 9 bases line up with TRBD2. Looked up from germline, CDR1 is ENHRY and CDR2 is SYGVKD. Trimming took 10 bases from V and 3 from J; bases not matched to a gene: 4. This CDR3 region has 13 residues. CDR3 nucleotide sequence: TGTGCCACCCGACTAGCGGACTACAATGAGCAGTTCTTC. Encoded protein: CATRLADYNEQFF.

The chain combines TRBV5-1 with TRBJ2-2, with 9 bases aligning to TRBD1. V lost 4 bases to trimming and J lost 3 bases; unmatched junction nucleotides: 4. Germline CDR1 reads SGHRS; CDR2 reads YFSETQ. The CDR3 has 15 amino acids. CDR3 sequence reads: CASSARQGDTGELFF. Written as DNA, the CDR3 is TGCGCCAGCAGCGCCCGACAGGGGGACACCGGGGAGCTGTTTTTT.

V gene TRBV29-1 combines with J gene TRBJ2-3; D is perhaps TRBD1 (6 bases). Trimming took off 1 base at V and 2 bases at J, with 13 bases between the two ends. This CDR3 contains 15 residues. Germline values: CDR1 SQVTM, CDR2 ANQGSEA. This CDR3 is CSVEVWTANTDTQYF. In DNA, the CDR3 is TGCAGCGTTGAAGTATGGACAGCGAACACAGATACGCAGTATTTT.

The rearrangement uses TRBV5-1 and TRBJ2-2; the match to TRBD2 covers 12 bases. CDR1 SGHRS and CDR2 YFSETQ come from the germline V gene. The CDR3 runs to 17 residues. With V trimmed by 0 bases and J by 6 bases, 6 bases remained unmatched. CDR3 in amino acids: CASSLASSGRAAGELFF. The DNA for the CDR3 is TGCGCCAGCAGCTTGGCCTCTAGCGGGAGGGCCGCCGGGGAGCTGTTTTTT.

Note on this clone: Other DNA sequences in the same sample also yield this CDR3. The chain joins TRBV20-1 to TRBJ2-7; a weak D match, TRBD1 (6 bases). Per germline, CDR1 DFQATT and CDR2 SNEGSKA (reference sequence). The CDR3 covers 11 residues. V was shortened by 6 bases and J by 2 bases, with 8 bases between the two germline ends. Here the CDR3 reads CSARDTYEQYF. CDR3 nucleotide sequence: TGCAGTGCCCGGGACACCTACGAGCAGTACTTC.

This clone has only one observation. The rearrangement links TRBV18 to TRBJ2-1, with D perhaps matching TRBD1 (5 bases). Trimming cost V 4 bases and J 4 bases, with 20 bases left between them. The CDR3 runs 17 residues. Germline V gene data show CDR1 as KGHSH and CDR2 as LQKENI. The CDR3 sequence: CASSLFDSSVPYNEQFF. The CDR3 coding sequence is TGTGCCAGCTCACTTTTCGACAGCTCCGTACCATACAATGAGCAGTTCTTC.

The V call is TRBV7-2, the J call TRBJ1-1; no reliable D call. Looked up from germline, CDR1 is SGHTA and CDR2 is FQGNSA. V gave up 4 bases and J gave up 2 bases, with 8 bases separating them. The CDR3 spans 13 residues. CDR3 loop: CASSSQFNTEAFF. CDR3 nucleotides: TGTGCCAGCAGCTCTCAGTTTAACACTGAAGCTTTCTTT.

The chain has TRBV10-2 and TRBJ1-2, with D perhaps matching TRBD1 (6 bases). Germline V gives CDR1 WSHSY, CDR2 SAAADI. Trimming stripped 7 bases from V and 6 bases from J, with 15 bases between. The CDR3 is 13 amino acids. The CDR3 is CASTLRTGNGYTF. CDR3 in DNA: TGCGCCAGCACTCTAAGAACAGGGAATGGCTACACCTTC.

This chain links TRBV5-1 with TRBJ1-1; no definite D call. Germline lookup yields CDR1 SGHRS and CDR2 YFSETQ. The CDR3 runs 13 residues. V was trimmed by 0 bases and J by 6 bases, leaving 9 bases between them. The CDR3 sequence: CASSLVGRPEAFF. Written as DNA, the CDR3 is TGCGCCAGCAGCTTGGTCGGGAGGCCTGAAGCTTTCTTT. The variable domain in full, completed from reference TRBV5-1 and TRBJ1-1, reads KAGVTQTPRYLIKTRGQQVTLSCSPISGHRSVSWYQQTPGQGLQFLFEYFSETQRNKGNFPGRFSGRQFSNSRSEMNVSTLELGDSALYLCASSLVGRPEAFFGQGTRLTVV.

The gene calls are TRBV6-1 and TRBJ2-5; D may be TRBD1 (6 bases). V was cut by 1 base and J by 0 bases, with 12 bases left in between. Germline V gives CDR1 MNHNS, CDR2 SASEGT. The CDR3 has 16 amino acids. The CDR3: CASSEEGTGNQETQYF. The CDR3 region has the DNA TGTGCCAGCAGTGAAGAGGGAACAGGGAACCAAGAGACCCAGTACTTC.

The chain joins TRBV10-3 to TRBJ2-7; perhaps TRBD1 as D (6 bases). The germline V gene encodes CDR1 ENHRY and CDR2 SYGVKD. This CDR3 comprises 17 residues. The V gene lost 4 bases and the J gene lost 0 bases, with 19 bases spanning the gap. The CDR3 DNA follows: TGTGCCATCAGTGCCCAGGTGGGGGCAGGGAGCTCCTACGAGCAGTACTTC. Amino acid sequence: CAISAQVGAGSSYEQYF.